Below, one T cell receptor (beta chain) is given with its context. Its antigen target is currently unknown. No base qualities exist here, and no much larger clone lies one base off it. In light of the paper, this sample's treatment or condition label describes: live attenuated yellow fever vaccine strain. At each blood-draw timepoint, two biological replicates of bulk PBMCs were obtained. A standard Ficoll-Paque protocol was used to isolate PBMCs from peripheral blood. TriZol was used to extract RNA from bulk PBMCs, CD4 and CD8 fractions, and dextramer-positive and dextramer-negative fractions. From the cysteine up to the phenylalanine, the CDR3 has a length of 14 residues. Solely the CDR3 DNA is kept, with 42 bases framed from the first base. A distance of 11 bases separates the germline ends of V and J, which lose 1 base and 1 base respectively. Per the germline V gene (reference sequence), DFQATT is the CDR1 and SNEGSKA is the CDR2.

TCR cDNA was made using 5'RACE template switching, a step that added a universal primer site and unique molecular identifiers. Priming for cDNA synthesis came from both the TCR alpha and TCR beta constant segments. Two PCR steps were used to amplify libraries, with sample barcodes and sequencing adapters being added in the second step. Sequencing of libraries was performed on Illumina HiSeq 2500 (2x100 bp) or NovaSeq (2x150 bp). The original methods were these. MIGEC handled demultiplexing of reads and collapsing into UMI consensus sequences, while MiXCR performed V(D)J alignment. Using edgeR on replicate PBMC samples, clonotypes were called vaccine-responding if FDR was below 0.01 and the log2 fold change was above 5 up to day 15. Each bulk clonotype was labeled CD4 or CD8 based on which sequenced repertoire, CD4 or CD8, contained the clonotype at higher abundance. TCRdb itself trimmed the public reads at Q25 with fastp, ran MiXCR and retained productive beta chains. Records with the same CDR3 protein are collapsed into one entry carrying the most frequent genes and DNA. None of the V and J calls come from the authors' own analysis; TCRdb made them. Recorded for this sample are 350,000 to 450,000 distinct CDR3 sequences; 6.2% of them occurred a single time. The biggest ten clones account for 15% of the sample.

The source of the sample is a study of T cells after yellow fever vaccination (dated by TCRdb to between 2018 and 2020). For context, the study as a whole: Libraries from fractions with low cell numbers were prepared with the SMART-Seq v4 Ultra Low Input RNA kit. To track T-cell clones before and after primary and booster YFV17D yellow fever vaccination, bulk TCR alpha and beta repertoires were sequenced longitudinally. Two healthy male donors made up the cohort, one aged 18 to 30 years and the other aged 30 to 39 years. Blood was collected at multiple timepoints before and after primary and secondary immunization, and bulk PBMC replicates and cell subsets were isolated.

Here is what the overall study found, with its caveats: Computational filtering was required because FACS-sorted repertoires could contain abundant contaminating clonotypes from the bulk population. A small share of clonotypes was detected in both CD4 and CD8 compartments, with the overlap likely arising from convergent recombination. Compared with the primary T-cell response, the secondary T-cell response was weaker but faster, peaking on day 5 rather than day 15. After the booster, most of the clones that had expanded following primary vaccination were detected again (almost 98% of CD4 and 80% to 90% of CD8), which suggests that memory was broadly maintained. The study included only a couple of donors, which limits how far the findings can be generalized.

The TCR originated in a man aged 30 to 45 who received the YFV17D yellow fever vaccine. This sequence uses TRBV20-1 and TRBJ2-7; possibly the D gene is TRBD2, per 6 matching bases. The sample in question was PBMCs, obtained 5 days after the yellow fever booster vaccination. The sequenced DNA is TGCAGTGCTAGAGGGAACCTAGCGTCCTACGAGCAGTACTTC. Its amino acids are CSARGNLASYEQYF.